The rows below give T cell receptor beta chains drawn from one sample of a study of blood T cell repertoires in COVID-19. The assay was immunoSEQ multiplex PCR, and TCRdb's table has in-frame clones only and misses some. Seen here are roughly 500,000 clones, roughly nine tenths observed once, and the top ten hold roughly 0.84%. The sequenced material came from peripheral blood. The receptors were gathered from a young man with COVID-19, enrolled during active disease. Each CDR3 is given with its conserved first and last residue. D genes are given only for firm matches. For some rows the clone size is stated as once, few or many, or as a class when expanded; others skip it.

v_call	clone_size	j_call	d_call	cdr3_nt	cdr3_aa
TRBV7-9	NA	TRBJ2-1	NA	TGTGCCAGCAGCTTAGTACAAAGCGGGTGGGATGAGCAGTTCTTC	CASSLVQSGWDEQFF
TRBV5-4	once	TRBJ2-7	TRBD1	TGTGCCAGCAGTTCGTCGGGGACAGGCCATTACGAGCAGTACTTC	CASSSSGTGHYEQYF
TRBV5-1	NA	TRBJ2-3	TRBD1	TGCGCCAGCAGCTCCGGACAGGGAACAGATACGCAGTATTTT	CASSSGQGTDTQYF
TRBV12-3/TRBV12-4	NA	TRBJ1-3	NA	TGTGCCAGCAGTTTAGGGAGAGTATATTTT	CASSLGRVYF
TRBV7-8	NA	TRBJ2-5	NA	TGTGCCAGCAGCTTAGACGCAGTACAAGAGACCCAGTACTTC	CASSLDAVQETQYF
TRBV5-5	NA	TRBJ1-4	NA	TGTGCCAGCAGCTTTAAGGGGGATCAGGAAAAACTGTTTTTT	CASSFKGDQEKLFF
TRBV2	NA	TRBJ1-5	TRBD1	TGTGCCAGCGGCAAAAGACAGGGGAACAATCAGCCCCAGCATTTT	CASGKRQGNNQPQHF
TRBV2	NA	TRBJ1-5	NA	TGTGCCAGCAGATGGGGACAAGTGGGCAATCAGCCCCAGCATTTT	CASRWGQVGNQPQHF
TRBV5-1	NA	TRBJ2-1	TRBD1	TGCGCCAGCAGTACCGGGACAGTATACAATGAGCAGTTCTTC	CASSTGTVYNEQFF
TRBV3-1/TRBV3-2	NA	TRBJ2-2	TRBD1	TGTGCCAGCAGCCAGGGACAGGGGACTAACACCGGGGAGCTGTTTTTT	CASSQGQGTNTGELFF
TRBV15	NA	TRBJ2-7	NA	TGTGCCACCAGCAGAGGGGACGCAGGGGCCTTGGAGCAGTACTTC	CATSRGDAGALEQYF